This T cell receptor beta chain was retrieved from a study of cytomegalovirus exposure and HLA in healthy donors. For the study at large: The 550 to 700 first-cohort repertoires and the 95 to 150 validation repertoires shared the same platform, a later analysis reported. Study findings and constraints: Most TCR sequences were rare, but some public TCRs occurred in many donors.

The protocol was immunoSEQ multiplex PCR, while the TCRdb copy is restricted to in-frame clones and leaves out a portion. The sample shows 150,000 to 200,000 clones, more than 75% of them seen only once. This clone showed up just once. Its antigen is still unknown. CDR1 and CDR2 from the germline V gene are SGHRS and YFSETQ. Trimming cost V 4 bases and J 1 base; bases outside gene matches: 9. This CDR3 comprises 18 residues. The sequencing sample was made of PBMCs. V gene TRBV5-1 combines with J gene TRBJ2-5, with TRBD2 matching over 14 bases. The clonotype was recovered from a man between 18 and 29 years old in good health and CMV-seropositive. The CDR3: CASSQPPGLAGVQETQYF. CDR3 bases: TGCGCCAGCAGCCAGCCCCCGGGACTAGCGGGGGTCCAAGAGACCCAGTACTTC.